This TCR beta chain is drawn from a study of blood T cell repertoires in COVID-19 (dated by TCRdb to about 2020). In terms of the full investigation: Collaborator samples came from the United States, Italy and Spain and covered acute and convalescent phases of COVID-19. Subjects who had been exposed to COVID-19, were actively infected with it, or had recovered from it provided the deeply sampled blood TCRbeta repertoires that made up the dataset. The repertoires were released in a freely available public database meant as a resource for research on the immune response to SARS-CoV-2. Where available, HLA class I and class II types were taken from metadata supplied by the sample provider and were not determined by assay-based typing. The prospective study material was composed of cDNA or gDNA derived from T cells, B-cell-depleted T cells, or PBMCs. The samples were drawn from the first 160 participants of the ongoing ImmuneRACE study and from 1,254 subjects provided by 6 global collaborators. Sample metadata almost always included a de-identified subject ID, COVID-19 status, age in years and sex.

Results the study describes overall, beyond this receptor: The amount of clinical and demographic metadata varied by source and participant and was provided uncurated.

Of note for this clone: Its antigen is unknown. Base qualities are not provided; no much larger clone lies one nucleotide away.

Collaborating institutions collected whole blood in K2EDTA tubes following their own protocols. For TCRbeta analysis, collaborators shipped samples in one of three forms: frozen whole blood, isolated PBMCs, or DNA extracted from either of those sample types. According to the germline V gene (reference sequence), CDR1 reads SGHKS and CDR2 reads YYEKEE. Clipping removes 4 bases from V and 3 bases from J, with 13 as the unmatched junction base count. The CDR3 holds 17 amino acids from the cysteine to the phenylalanine. The read is trimmed to its CDR3 DNA, 51 bases read in frame from base 1. TCRbeta CDR3 regions were amplified from genomic DNA by means of the immunoSEQ Assay, a bias-controlled multiplex PCR. Per the authors' processing: The number of nucleated cells in each sample was estimated by amplification of reference gene primers within the assay. Sequence reads were collapsed and filtered to measure the absolute abundance of every unique TCRbeta CDR3 rearrangement. For each sample, productive Simpson clonality was calculated as the square root of Simpson's diversity index over productive rearrangements. This immuneACCESS table, as held by TCRdb, lists in-frame sequences with V and J called but not all clones. Of the missing ones, under half trace to an unresolved V gene in checked studies; the others have no known cause. The DNA was the basis for D and trimming; V, J and clone size are from that table. The sample profile shows around 94,000 clones; 75% to 90% of them were found once. The ten biggest clones cover 4% to 5.5% of the sample.

The receptor was derived from a human donor in a cohort sampled during active COVID-19. The rearrangement joined TRBV5-5 to TRBJ1-2; a stretch of 9 junction bases matches TRBD1. Sequenced: peripheral blood. The sequenced DNA: TGTGCCAGCAGCATTGGGGCCCCGGGACAGGGTTACTATGGCTACACCTTC. It translates as CASSIGAPGQGYYGYTF.